Each of the 28 T cell receptor beta chains below was sequenced from the same sample in a study of graft-versus-host responses after intestinal transplantation. Measured with immunoSEQ multiplex PCR; TCRdb has only the in-frame clones, and not every one. This table holds about 86,000 clones, about 87% found once. These receptors' targets are unknown. Source: unstimulated CD4+ T cells sorted from spleen or lymph node cells, taken before transplant. The receptor source for this set is a human donor who was the organ donor for an intestinal transplant.

The chain combines TRBV20-1 with TRBJ2-5, with D unclear. The CDR3 is 11 amino acids. Per germline, CDR1 DFQATT and CDR2 SNEGSKA (reference sequence). V was clipped by 2 bases and J by 2 bases, with 3 bases between them. CDR3 amino acids: CSARPQETQYF. DNA of the CDR3: TGCAGTGCTAGACCACAAGAGACCCAGTACTTC.

This clone was seen a few times. The J gene is TRBJ1-2, the V gene TRBV6-5; D possibly corresponds to TRBD1 (5 bases). Germline assignment: CDR1 MNHEY and CDR2 SVGAGI. The CDR3 spans 14 residues. V was pared by 4 bases and J by 6 bases, with 15 bases between. CDR3 in DNA: TGTGCCAGCAGTTTTATACGGGGGGGACATGGCTACACCTTC. It yields the protein CASSFIRGGHGYTF.

V usage is TRBV5-1 and J usage is TRBJ1-2; no definite D call. The germline gives CDR1 SGHRS, CDR2 YFSETQ. This CDR3 region has 14 residues. V gave up 0 bases and J gave up 6 bases, with 12 bases separating them. CDR3 amino acids: CASSLAARGNGYTF. CDR3 DNA sequence: TGCGCCAGCAGCTTGGCCGCACGCGGGAATGGCTACACCTTC.

J is TRBJ1-1 and V is TRBV19, with a possible D match to TRBD1 (5 bases). Germline CDR1 and CDR2: LNHDA and SQIVND (reference sequence). The CDR3 is 11 residues long. The V gene lost 4 bases and the J gene lost 11 bases, with 11 bases spanning the gap. Here the CDR3 reads CASSKGKGAFF. The DNA for the CDR3 is TGTGCCAGTAGTAAGGGTAAGGGGGCTTTCTTT.

The V gene is TRBV10-3, the J gene TRBJ2-3; D unresolved. The CDR3 length is 13 residues. Germline V gene lookup returns CDR1 ENHRY and CDR2 SYGVKD. V was trimmed by 4 bases and J by 4 bases, leaving 9 bases between them. CDR3 in DNA: TGTGCCATCAGTGCTGGCCCAGCAGATACGCAGTATTTT. It encodes CAISAGPADTQYF.

The rearrangement links TRBV6-1 to TRBJ2-7, with 13 bases aligning to TRBD2. The CDR3 totals 15 residues. Germline-derived CDR1 and CDR2 are MNHNS and SASEGT. Losses at the gene ends were 9 bases for V and 2 bases for J; bases not matched to a gene: 7. The DNA of the CDR3 is TGTGCCAGTACTAGCGGGGGGGAGTTCGCCTACGAGCAGTACTTC. Residues: CASTSGGEFAYEQYF.

V is TRBV19 and J is TRBJ1-5, with TRBD1 matching over 9 bases. The CDR3 totals 14 residues. Trimming took 6 bases from V and 4 from J; bases not matched to a gene: 4. The germline gives CDR1 LNHDA, CDR2 SQIVND (reference sequence). The CDR3 DNA reads as TGTGCCAGTAGCCTGGACAGGGGAAATCAGCCCCAGCATTTT. It yields the protein CASSLDRGNQPQHF.

The gene calls are TRBV7-9 and TRBJ1-2; TRBD1 aligns across 8 bases. The germline CDR1 and CDR2 sequences are SEHNR and FQNEAQ (reference sequence). This CDR3 contains 14 residues. The V gene end was trimmed by 6 bases and the J gene end by 4 bases; junction bases not matched to a gene: 7. The CDR3 spells CASSHSDRGYGYTF. The CDR3 nucleotides read TGTGCCAGCAGTCATTCAGACAGGGGCTATGGCTACACCTTC.

V and J are TRBV10-3 and TRBJ1-6; tentative D call: TRBD1 (5 bases). CDR1 is ENHRY and CDR2 is SYGVKD in the germline V gene. This CDR3 region has 16 residues. V lost 0 bases to trimming and J lost 6 bases, with 12 bases between them. The chain's CDR3 is CAISESSGIRNSPLHF. CDR3 bases: TGTGCCATCAGTGAGTCGTCAGGGATCCGTAATTCACCCCTCCACTTT.

The V gene is TRBV5-6, the J gene TRBJ1-1; TRBD1 aligns across 7 bases. Trimming removed 0 bases from V and 6 bases from J; junction bases left unmatched: 8. Per the germline V gene, CDR1 is SGHDT and CDR2 is YYEEEE. The CDR3 has 15 amino acids. The CDR3 DNA reads as TGTGCCAGCAGCTTGGGCGGGACAGAGAAATCTGAAGCTTTCTTT. This sequence encodes CASSLGGTEKSEAFF.

The genes are TRBV5-1 and TRBJ2-3; 11 bases map to TRBD1. The germline CDR1 and CDR2 sequences are SGHRS and YFSETQ. Losses at the gene ends were 4 bases for V and 4 bases for J; bases not matched to a gene: 5. CDR3 length equals 15 residues. The CDR3 loop is CASSLGQGGADTQYF. In DNA form, the CDR3 reads TGCGCCAGCAGCCTGGGACAGGGGGGAGCAGATACGCAGTATTTT.

The chain uses TRBV5-6 and TRBJ2-7; no clear D. This CDR3 has 14 residues. V was trimmed by 2 bases and J by 0 bases, leaving 9 bases between them. CDR1 and CDR2 from the germline V gene are SGHDT and YYEEEE. This chain's CDR3 is CASSLRVSSYEQYF. CDR3 nucleotide sequence: TGTGCCAGCAGCTTACGGGTTAGCTCCTACGAGCAGTACTTC.

V gene TRBV5-1 combines with J gene TRBJ2-3, with D maybe TRBD2 (6 bases). The CDR3 is made up of 15 amino acids. Trimming removed 4 bases at V and 2 bases at J, with 14 bases between. Germline CDR1 reads SGHRS; CDR2 reads YFSETQ. The CDR3 protein is CASSPWGDITDTQYF. DNA of the CDR3: TGCGCCAGCAGCCCGTGGGGGGATATCACAGATACGCAGTATTTT.

The J gene is TRBJ1-2, the V gene TRBV4-1; perhaps TRBD1 as D (6 bases). V lost 1 base and J 5 bases, leaving 11 bases between the germline ends. This CDR3 contains 14 residues. In germline, CDR1 is MGHRA, CDR2 YSYEKL. The DNA of the CDR3 is TGCGCCAGCAGCCAAGGGGGGACAAGGTATGGCTACACCTTC. Protein: CASSQGGTRYGYTF.

J is TRBJ2-2 and V is TRBV6-1, with a tentative D call TRBD1 (5 bases). The germline gives CDR1 MNHNS, CDR2 SASEGT. V was pared by 5 bases and J by 5 bases, with 6 bases between. The CDR3 has 12 residues. The CDR3 sequence: CASSPGTGELFF. The CDR3 DNA is TGTGCCAGCAGTCCAGGGACCGGGGAGCTGTTTTTT.

The chain has TRBV27 and TRBJ2-2; 9 positions agree with TRBD2. Per germline, CDR1 MNHEY and CDR2 SMNVEV (reference sequence). The CDR3 length is 18 residues. V dropped 9 bases and J dropped 0; count of bases not matched to a gene: 14. The CDR3 bases are TGTGCCAGTACCGGGGCTAGCGGGACGATCGCGAACACCGGGGAGCTGTTTTTT. Its protein product is CASTGASGTIANTGELFF.

This clone came up a few times. The chain has TRBV2 and TRBJ1-3, with D perhaps TRBD1 (6 bases). The CDR3 extends over 14 amino acids. The germline gives CDR1 SNHLY, CDR2 FYNNEI. The V end lost 6 bases, the J end lost 6 bases, and 15 bases lay between the germline ends. DNA of the CDR3: TGTGCCAGCAGGGGGGGGCACCTGGAAAACACCATATATTTT. Translation gives CASRGGHLENTIYF.

The sample holds one count of this clone. CDR3 sequence reads: CASSEGRYQETQYF. As DNA, the CDR3 is TGTGCCAGCAGCGAAGGGAGGTACCAAGAGACCCAGTACTTC. The genes are TRBV11-2 and TRBJ2-5; a weak D match, TRBD2 (6 bases). This CDR3 comprises 14 residues. Trimming stripped 5 bases from V and 0 bases from J, with 10 bases between. Germline V gives CDR1 SGHAT, CDR2 FQNNGV. Using reference TRBV11-2 and TRBJ2-5 for the parts outside the CDR3, the full variable domain is EAGVAQSPRYKIIEKRQSVAFWCNPISGHATLYWYQQILGQGPKLLIQFQNNGVVDDSQLPKDRFSAERLKGVDSTLKIQPAKLEDSAVYLCASSEGRYQETQYFGPGTRLLVL.

The chain carries TRBV27 and TRBJ1-3, with a possible D match to TRBD1 (5 bases). In germline, CDR1 is MNHEY, CDR2 SMNVEV (reference sequence). Trimming took off 6 bases at V and 1 base at J, with 13 bases between the two ends. The CDR3 has 15 residues. CDR3 DNA: TGTGCCAGCAGCGATGACAGCCTATCTGGAAACACCATATATTTT. Protein sequence: CASSDDSLSGNTIYF.

The chain combines TRBV19 with TRBJ1-1, with TRBD1 identical over 7 bases. Germline CDR1 LNHDA, CDR2 SQIVND (reference sequence). With 7 bases clipped from V and 5 bases from J, the junction kept 10 bases outside the gene matches. The CDR3 extends over 14 amino acids. As DNA, the CDR3 is TGTGCCAGTAACACACAGGGGTCGGGGACTGAAGCTTTCTTT. Protein product: CASNTQGSGTEAFF.

The CDR3 loop reads CASSMGAVRNTEAFF. The CDR3 bases are TGTGCCAGTAGTATGGGGGCCGTGAGGAACACTGAAGCTTTCTTT. The chain links TRBV19 to TRBJ1-1; D is possibly TRBD1 (6 bases). Trimming took off 3 bases at V and 1 base at J, with 12 bases between the two ends. This CDR3 has 15 amino acids. Germline V lookup: CDR1 LNHDA, CDR2 SQIVND (reference sequence).

J is TRBJ2-3 and V is TRBV15; a weak D match, TRBD2 (6 bases). The ends were cut back, 0 bases at V and 5 bases at J, with 9 bases in the middle. CDR1 is LNHNV and CDR2 is YYDKDF in the germline V gene (reference sequence). This CDR3 comprises 14 residues. CDR3 sequence: CATSRDLAIDTQYF. For the CDR3, the DNA is TGTGCCACCAGCAGAGACCTAGCGATAGATACGCAGTATTTT.

The genes are TRBV6-5 and TRBJ2-3, with D unresolved. This CDR3 spans 14 amino acids. Germline V lookup: CDR1 MNHEY, CDR2 SVGAGI. The V end lost 8 bases, the J end lost 6 bases, and 18 bases lay between the germline ends. CDR3 in amino acids: CASASGQVTDTQYF. The DNA of the CDR3 is TGTGCCAGCGCCAGTGGGCAGGTAACCGATACGCAGTATTTT.

The rearrangement uses TRBV5-1 and TRBJ2-7; D is perhaps TRBD1 (5 bases). The length of the CDR3 is 14 residues. CDR1 is SGHRS, CDR2 YFSETQ, per germline. V was trimmed by 4 bases and J by 4 bases, leaving 15 bases between them. For the CDR3, the DNA is TGCGCCAGCAGCCCCCTCCAGGGCCGGTACGAGCAGTACTTC. Its protein is CASSPLQGRYEQYF.

The rearrangement links TRBV18 to TRBJ1-5; D perhaps matches TRBD1 (6 bases). The CDR3 runs 13 residues. Trimming removed 6 bases at V and 5 bases at J, with 11 bases between. Per the germline V gene, CDR1 is KGHSH and CDR2 is LQKENI. CDR3 amino acids: CASSVTGYQPQHF. DNA of the CDR3: TGTGCCAGCTCTGTGACAGGATATCAGCCCCAGCATTTT.

The genes are TRBV7-6 and TRBJ2-5; TRBD2 agrees at 7 bases. The CDR3 is 15 residues long. The germline CDR1 and CDR2 sequences are SGHVS and FNYEAQ. V lost 5 bases and J lost 5; bases outside the gene matches: 11. CDR3 region: CASSPDWEGWETQYF. The CDR3 bases are TGTGCCAGCAGCCCCGACTGGGAGGGGTGGGAGACCCAGTACTTC.

The V and J genes are TRBV18 and TRBJ2-7, with TRBD1 identical over 8 bases. Germline lookup yields CDR1 KGHSH and CDR2 LQKENI. Unmatched junction bases numbered 9, after V lost 6 bases and J lost 2 bases. This CDR3 contains 15 residues. The chain's CDR3 is CASSRPGQGTYEQYF. As DNA, the CDR3 is TGTGCCAGCTCGCGGCCCGGACAGGGCACCTACGAGCAGTACTTC.

For this clone: Relative to the germline gene, one junction end is altered; a read error may explain this. The chain carries TRBV7-3 and TRBJ2-7, with D possibly being TRBD1 (5 bases). The CDR3 length is 13 residues. Per the germline V gene, CDR1 is SGHTA and CDR2 is FQGTGA. CDR3 sequence reads: CASSFKGVPGFEF. CDR3 nucleotides: TGTGCCAGCAGCTTTAAGGGTGTTCCAGGGTTTGAATTC.